A single sample gave rise to the 18 T cell receptor beta chains below, sequenced in a study of T-cell memory formation after mild COVID-19. TCRdb reprocessed the 5' RACE reads via MiXCR and lists one record per CDR3 protein. Here the sample spans hundreds of thousands of distinct CDR3 sequences, less than 9.5% being singletons. The sequenced sample was PBMCs or a T cell subset sorted from them (not recorded which). These receptors originate from a man between 18 and 35 years old who had mild COVID-19 (a few samples of this study predate the infection). Cell type and time point are not known.

The V and J genes are TRBV6-6 and TRBJ2-7; D uncertain. Germline V gives CDR1 MNHNY, CDR2 SVGAGI (reference sequence). CDR3 size: 12 residues. The V gene lost 2 bases and the J gene lost 9 bases, with 11 bases spanning the gap. For the CDR3, the DNA is TGTGCCAGCAGTTACGTCTTGGGGTCGCAGTACGTC. It yields the protein CASSYVLGSQYV.

This chain links TRBV29-1 with TRBJ2-1; perhaps TRBD1 as D (6 bases). Trimming took 5 bases from V and 4 from J, leaving 12 bases between them. CDR1 is SQVTM and CDR2 is ANQGSEA in the germline V gene. CDR3 length: 13 amino acids. The CDR3 loop is CSVLRGGYNEQFF. The DNA for the CDR3 is TGCAGCGTTCTCAGGGGCGGTTACAATGAGCAGTTCTTC.

The chain has TRBV11-2 and TRBJ1-4, with TRBD1 as a possible D gene (5 bases). V gave up 1 base and J gave up 8 bases, with 17 bases separating them. Germline V gene sequence: CDR1 SGHAT, CDR2 FQNNGV. This CDR3 region has 16 residues. The DNA for the CDR3 is TGTGCCAGCAGCTTAGGACAGCCTAGCCTAAAGGAAAAACTGTTTTTT. Translated, it gives CASSLGQPSLKEKLFF.

At least ten counts were recorded for this clonotype. The chain uses TRBV12-3 or TRBV12-4 and TRBJ1-6; D remains ambiguous. V was shortened by 4 bases and J by 5 bases, with 12 bases between the two germline ends. CDR3 length: 15 amino acids. The CDR3 sequence is CASSYSTLHNSPLHF. In nucleotides, the CDR3 is TGTGCCAGCAGTTACAGTACCCTTCATAATTCACCCCTCCACTTT.

DNA for the CDR3: TGCGCCAGCAGCCAAAAGAGGCCGGTCACCGGGGAGCTGTTTTTT. Its translation: CASSQKRPVTGELFF. This chain joins TRBV4-3 and TRBJ2-2; D gene unclear. CDR3 length equals 15 residues. Germline lookup yields CDR1 LGHNA and CDR2 YSLEER. V gave up 2 bases and J gave up 4 bases, with 11 bases separating them.

The V and J genes are TRBV4-1 and TRBJ1-5, with D unclear. CDR1 MGHRA and CDR2 YSYEKL come from the germline V gene. V was shortened by 4 bases and J by 4 bases, with 11 bases between the two germline ends. The CDR3 consists of 14 residues. CDR3 nucleotide sequence: TGCGCCAGCAGCCCGAAGCCGGGAAATCAGCCCCAGCATTTT. As protein: CASSPKPGNQPQHF.

This chain uses TRBV6-5 with TRBJ1-2; a weak D match, TRBD1 (6 bases). V was shortened by 0 bases and J by 4 bases, with 9 bases between the two germline ends. The CDR3 consists of 14 residues. Germline-derived CDR1 and CDR2 are MNHEY and SVGAGI. CDR3: CASSYSGGSYGYTF. CDR3 DNA: TGTGCCAGCAGTTACTCGGGGGGCTCCTATGGCTACACCTTC.

The table lists this clonotype with a few counts. This chain joins TRBV12-3 or TRBV12-4 and TRBJ2-5; 8 positions agree with TRBD2. The CDR3 extends over 15 amino acids. The V gene end was trimmed by 7 bases and the J gene end by 2 bases; junction bases not matched to a gene: 9. DNA of the CDR3: TGTGCCAGCACCCTGGCGGGGGGATTACAAGAGACCCAGTACTTC. It encodes CASTLAGGLQETQYF.

The chain is built from TRBV10-3 and TRBJ2-3, with TRBD2 matching 11 bases. CDR1 and CDR2 from the germline V gene are ENHRY and SYGVKD. Losses at the gene ends were 4 bases for V and 5 bases for J; bases not matched to a gene: 5. This CDR3 contains 15 residues. DNA for the CDR3: TGTGCCATCAGTGGTAGCGGGGGGGCCGGAGATACGCAGTATTTT. This gives the protein CAISGSGGAGDTQYF.

This clonotype showed up just a few times. This chain connects TRBV6-5 to TRBJ1-2, with a tentative D call TRBD1 (5 bases). With 6 bases removed from V and 2 bases from J, the gap between germline ends came to 13 bases. CDR1 is MNHEY and CDR2 is SVGAGI in the germline V gene. The CDR3 is 14 amino acids. CDR3 sequence (DNA): TGTGCCAGCAGCCGCGAGGGACGGAACTATGGCTACACCTTC. Its translation is CASSREGRNYGYTF.

This clonotype was seen a handful of times. The chain couples TRBV20-1 to TRBJ2-6; TRBD1 matches 8 bases. With 8 bases clipped from V and 4 bases from J, the junction kept 7 bases outside the gene matches. The CDR3 loop spans 14 amino acids. Germline assignment: CDR1 DFQATT and CDR2 SNEGSKA (reference sequence). The CDR3 spells CSTNRGAGANVLTF. DNA of the CDR3: TGCAGTACCAACAGGGGGGCGGGGGCCAACGTCCTGACTTTC.

This chain connects TRBV6-6 to TRBJ2-7, with D possibly being TRBD1 or TRBD2 (5 bases each). Germline V gene data show CDR1 as MNHNY and CDR2 as SVGAGI (reference sequence). This CDR3 has 15 amino acids. Between the trimmed V and J ends, which lost 7 bases and 2 bases, there was a span of 18 bases. CDR3 DNA sequence: TGTGCCAGCACCTTCGACGGACGAGGGGCCTACGAGCAGTACTTC. This encodes CASTFDGRGAYEQYF.

The chain has TRBV3-1 and TRBJ2-2; TRBD1 agrees at 7 bases. Germline V gene sequence: CDR1 LGHDT, CDR2 YNNKEL (reference sequence). The ends lost 4 bases at V and 4 bases at J; junction bases unmatched: 9. The CDR3 loop spans 16 amino acids. CDR3 sequence (DNA): TGTGCCAGCAGCCCCTCGACAGGGTTCGGCACCGGGGAGCTGTTTTTT. Encoded protein: CASSPSTGFGTGELFF.

The CDR3 reads CASSAGALAGFDEQFF. The CDR3 DNA reads TGTGCCAGCAGCGCAGGCGCTCTAGCGGGATTTGATGAGCAGTTCTTC. The chain recombines TRBV9 with TRBJ2-1, with 9 bases fitting TRBD2. This CDR3 is built from 16 residues. V lost 3 bases, J lost 8 bases, and 12 bases stayed unmatched. CDR1 and CDR2 (germline): SGDLS, YYNGEE.

The chain uses TRBV4-1 and TRBJ1-2; 8 nucleotides align to TRBD1. Per the germline V gene, CDR1 is MGHRA and CDR2 is YSYEKL. The CDR3 spans 16 residues. Unmatched junction bases numbered 15, after V lost 4 bases and J lost 8 bases. CDR3 bases: TGCGCCAGCAGCCGACCCGGACAGGGTAGATACAACGGCTACACCTTC. Translating it yields CASSRPGQGRYNGYTF.

CDR3 nucleotide sequence: TGTGCCAGCAAGTGGAACAATGAGCAGTTCTTC. Its translation: CASKWNNEQFF. The chain uses TRBV7-8 and TRBJ2-1; D remains unclear. This CDR3 spans 11 amino acids. The germline V and J ends were trimmed by 7 bases and 5 bases, with 6 bases remaining between them. The germline CDR1 and CDR2 sequences are SGHVS and FQNEAQ.

V and J are TRBV9 and TRBJ1-2; D remains ambiguous. The V gene lost 4 bases and the J gene lost 8 bases, with 12 bases spanning the gap. Germline lookup yields CDR1 SGDLS and CDR2 YYNGEE. The CDR3 runs to 12 residues. The CDR3 loop is CASSPRGGGYTF. The DNA of the CDR3 is TGTGCCAGCAGCCCCCGCGGAGGAGGCTACACCTTC.

This clonotype occurred a few times. The chain links TRBV12-5 to TRBJ1-1, with 7 bases aligning to TRBD1. This CDR3 has 15 amino acids. The ends lost 1 base at V and 11 bases at J; junction bases unmatched: 13. Germline CDR1 reads LGHNT; CDR2 reads FRNRAP. The chain's CDR3 is CASGLASTGTVVAFF. CDR3 in DNA: TGTGCTAGTGGTTTGGCATCGACAGGGACGGTAGTGGCTTTCTTT. The full variable domain, in which reference TRBV12-5 and TRBJ1-1 provide the parts outside the CDR3, is DARVTQTPRHKVTEMGQEVTMRCQPILGHNTVFWYRQTMMQGLELLAYFRNRAPLDDSGMPKDRFSAEMPDATLATLKIQPSEPRDSAVYFCASGLASTGTVVAFFGQGTRLTVV.